A selection of T cell receptor beta chains follows, all from one sample in a study of shared clonotypes between healthy human individuals. Produced via immunoSEQ multiplex PCR; TCRdb's table is partial and in-frame only. The sample consists of approximately 840,000 clones, 95% to 97% of them appearing once. Sample: naive CD8+ T cells sorted from blood. The source is a man aged 25 to 40 in good health. Each CDR3 is given with its conserved first and last residue. Fields, in order: CDR3 DNA, CDR3 protein, clone size, D gene, J gene, CDR3 length, V gene. The D gene is left open where the match is weak. Only part of the rows carry a size: once, few, many, or a class if the clone is expanded.

DNA: TGTGCCAGCTCACCGACCGGGAATTACGAGCAGTACTTC
CDR3: CASSPTGNYEQYF
size: .
D: .
J: TRBJ2-7
length: 13
V: TRBV18

DNA: TGTGCCAGCAGCCCGGTAGCGGGATTGGTGAATGAGCAGTTCTTC
CDR3: CASSPVAGLVNEQFF
size: .
D: TRBD2
J: TRBJ2-1
length: 15
V: TRBV5-4

DNA: TGTGCCAGCAGGGACAGGGTTTACAATGAGCAGTTCTTC
CDR3: CASRDRVYNEQFF
size: .
D: TRBD1
J: TRBJ2-1
length: 13
V: TRBV6-5

DNA: TGTGCCAGCAGCTTAGCTACTGCGGCCCCTGTCCACGAGCAGTACTTC
CDR3: CASSLATAAPVHEQYF
size: .
D: .
J: TRBJ2-7
length: 16
V: TRBV7-8

DNA: TGTGCCATCAGTTGGGACTTAGCAGCGGATACGCAGTATTTT
CDR3: CAISWDLAADTQYF
size: .
D: .
J: TRBJ2-3
length: 14
V: TRBV10-3

DNA: TGTGCCAGCAGCCTGACCGGGACTAGCGGAGGACTGTGGACAGATACGCAGTATTTT
CDR3: CASSLTGTSGGLWTDTQYF
size: .
D: TRBD2
J: TRBJ2-3
length: 19
V: TRBV14

DNA: TGTGCCAGCAGCTTAGTGGGAGGGAGTGAGTATGGCTACACCTTC
CDR3: CASSLVGGSEYGYTF
size: .
D: .
J: TRBJ1-2
length: 15
V: TRBV7-2

DNA: TGTGCCATCAGTGGGGTGACCGGGACTAGCGGGGTTGAGCAGTTCTTC
CDR3: CAISGVTGTSGVEQFF
size: .
D: TRBD2
J: TRBJ2-1
length: 16
V: TRBV10-3

DNA: TGTGCCAGCAGTTTTTGGGGACCTAATTCTCTCTACGAGCAGTACTTC
CDR3: CASSFWGPNSLYEQYF
size: .
D: .
J: TRBJ2-7
length: 16
V: TRBV28

DNA: TGTGCCAGCAGTTTCGTGGAGGACCTATACAATGAGCAGTTCTTC
CDR3: CASSFVEDLYNEQFF
size: .
D: .
J: TRBJ2-1
length: 15
V: TRBV28

DNA: TGTGCTAGTGGGCGGGATGATCTTGGGCGCGAGCAGTACTTC
CDR3: CASGRDDLGREQYF
size: .
D: .
J: TRBJ2-7
length: 14
V: TRBV12-5

DNA: TGTGCCAGCAGTATCTTTTTGACAGGGGGCTCCCCCGGGGAGCTGTTTTTT
CDR3: CASSIFLTGGSPGELFF
size: .
D: TRBD1
J: TRBJ2-2
length: 17
V: TRBV27

DNA: TGTGCCAGCAGTCCCGGACTAGTAGGCCCCTACAATGAGCAGTTCTTC
CDR3: CASSPGLVGPYNEQFF
size: once
D: TRBD2
J: TRBJ2-1
length: 16
V: TRBV27

DNA: TGCGCCAGCGCGGAGGGGGACGGAAGCAATCAGCCCCAGCATTTT
CDR3: CASAEGDGSNQPQHF
size: .
D: .
J: TRBJ1-5
length: 15
V: TRBV5-1

DNA: TGTGCCAGCAGTGTGGTAAAGTCCTACGAGCAGTACTTC
CDR3: CASSVVKSYEQYF
size: .
D: .
J: TRBJ2-7
length: 13
V: TRBV2

DNA: TGCAGTGCTAGGACAGAAGAAGCTTTCTTT
CDR3: CSARTEEAFF
size: .
D: .
J: TRBJ1-1
length: 10
V: TRBV20-1

DNA: TGCAGCGCCAGACAGGGAAGCGAACGCACTGAAGCTTTCTTT
CDR3: CSARQGSERTEAFF
size: .
D: TRBD1
J: TRBJ1-1
length: 14
V: TRBV29-1

DNA: TGTGCCTGGAGTGCGGCTAGCGGGAGCTATGAGCAGTTCTTC
CDR3: CAWSAASGSYEQFF
size: .
D: TRBD2
J: TRBJ2-1
length: 14
V: TRBV30

DNA: TGTGCCAGCAGGGGGGACAGGGGTAGCAATCAGCCCCAGCATTTT
CDR3: CASRGDRGSNQPQHF
size: .
D: TRBD1
J: TRBJ1-5
length: 15
V: TRBV28

DNA: TGTGCCAGCAGCTTACAGGGAGCCTACGAGCAGTACTTC
CDR3: CASSLQGAYEQYF
size: .
D: .
J: TRBJ2-7
length: 13
V: TRBV7-8

DNA: TGTGCCAGCAGTGCGGGAGCGGGAGATACGCAGTATTTT
CDR3: CASSAGAGDTQYF
size: .
D: .
J: TRBJ2-3
length: 13
V: TRBV2

DNA: TGTGCCAGCTCAGGGACAGGGCCCCAAGAGACCCAGTACTTC
CDR3: CASSGTGPQETQYF
size: once
D: TRBD1
J: TRBJ2-5
length: 14
V: TRBV6-1

DNA: TGCAGCGCCGCGGGACTAGCGGGAGATACCGGGGAGCTGTTTTTT
CDR3: CSAAGLAGDTGELFF
size: .
D: TRBD2
J: TRBJ2-2
length: 15
V: TRBV29-1

DNA: TGTGCCAGCAGCTTGGTCCAGGGCGGTGAAAAACTGTTTTTT
CDR3: CASSLVQGGEKLFF
size: .
D: .
J: TRBJ1-4
length: 14
V: TRBV5-8

DNA: TGTGCCAGCAGCTCTGGGACGGGCTCTGGAAACACCATATATTTT
CDR3: CASSSGTGSGNTIYF
size: .
D: .
J: TRBJ1-3
length: 15
V: TRBV7-7

DNA: TGTGCCAGCAGCTTGGGACAGGCGGTGGCAGATACGCAGTATTTT
CDR3: CASSLGQAVADTQYF
size: .
D: TRBD1
J: TRBJ2-3
length: 15
V: TRBV6-5

DNA: TGTGCCAGCAGCCGACGCCAACAGGGAGTCCAAGAGACCCAGTACTTC
CDR3: CASSRRQQGVQETQYF
size: .
D: .
J: TRBJ2-5
length: 16
V: TRBV11-2

DNA: TGTGCCATCAGTGAGTCGGTAGGAATCCGGGCTGATGAGCAGTTCTTC
CDR3: CAISESVGIRADEQFF
size: .
D: .
J: TRBJ2-1
length: 16
V: TRBV10-3

DNA: TGTGCCAGCAGTTACGGAGCCCCCTACTATGGCTACACCTTC
CDR3: CASSYGAPYYGYTF
size: .
D: .
J: TRBJ1-2
length: 14
V: TRBV6-6

DNA: TGTGCCAGCAGACTATCAGCCTACGAGCAGTACTTC
CDR3: CASRLSAYEQYF
size: .
D: .
J: TRBJ2-7
length: 12
V: TRBV2

DNA: TGTGCCAGCAGCCCCCCCGGGGTTACTGGCACCGGGGAGCTGTTTTTT
CDR3: CASSPPGVTGTGELFF
size: .
D: .
J: TRBJ2-2
length: 16
V: TRBV7-9

DNA: TGTGCCAGCAGCTTCCAGGGATCCTACGAGCAGTACTTC
CDR3: CASSFQGSYEQYF
size: .
D: .
J: TRBJ2-7
length: 13
V: TRBV7-9

DNA: TGTGCCACCAGCAGAGATAGGGGACTCCCCTCCTACGAGCAGTACTTC
CDR3: CATSRDRGLPSYEQYF
size: .
D: .
J: TRBJ2-7
length: 16
V: TRBV15

DNA: TGCAGTGCTAGTGGCGGACGGGGAGCTTTCTTT
CDR3: CSASGGRGAFF
size: .
D: .
J: TRBJ1-1
length: 11
V: TRBV20-1

DNA: TGTGCCATCAATTTGCTGGGAGGTAATATAATGAACACTGAAGCTTTCTTT
CDR3: CAINLLGGNIMNTEAFF
size: .
D: .
J: TRBJ1-1
length: 17
V: TRBV7-9

DNA: TGTGCCAGCAGTGAACCGGGACAGGGGGTAGAGACCCAGTACTTC
CDR3: CASSEPGQGVETQYF
size: .
D: TRBD1
J: TRBJ2-5
length: 15
V: TRBV2

DNA: TGTGCCAGCAGTGTGCCCCCAAGCCTGAACACTGAAGCTTTCTTT
CDR3: CASSVPPSLNTEAFF
size: .
D: .
J: TRBJ1-1
length: 15
V: TRBV6-4

DNA: TGTGCCAGCAGCCGTGGGGGAACTAGCGCTTACGAGCAGTACTTC
CDR3: CASSRGGTSAYEQYF
size: .
D: TRBD2
J: TRBJ2-7
length: 15
V: TRBV7-6

DNA: TGTGCCAGCAGCGAGGGGGCGGCGGGAGAGGGGTATGAGCAGTTCTTC
CDR3: CASSEGAAGEGYEQFF
size: .
D: .
J: TRBJ2-1
length: 16
V: TRBV13

DNA: TGTGCCAGCAGTTACCTGGCCGGGGCTGGGGAGCAGTACTTC
CDR3: CASSYLAGAGEQYF
size: .
D: .
J: TRBJ2-7
length: 14
V: TRBV6-5

DNA: TGTGCCAGCAGCGTAGGGTCTAGCGGGATCGACGAGCAGTACTTC
CDR3: CASSVGSSGIDEQYF
size: .
D: TRBD2
J: TRBJ2-7
length: 15
V: TRBV9

DNA: TGTGCCAGCAGCATAGGGACTAGCGGGAGTGATACGCAGTATTTT
CDR3: CASSIGTSGSDTQYF
size: .
D: TRBD2
J: TRBJ2-3
length: 15
V: TRBV7-3

DNA: TGTGCCACCAGCAGAGACCAGGGGTGGTACGAGCAGTACTTC
CDR3: CATSRDQGWYEQYF
size: .
D: .
J: TRBJ2-7
length: 14
V: TRBV15

DNA: TGTGCCAGCAGTGACAAGATGAACACCGGGGAGCTGTTTTTT
CDR3: CASSDKMNTGELFF
size: .
D: .
J: TRBJ2-2
length: 14
V: TRBV6-4

DNA: TGTGCCAGCAGCGGGACTAGTGATGAGCAGTTCTTC
CDR3: CASSGTSDEQFF
size: .
D: TRBD2
J: TRBJ2-1
length: 12
V: TRBV5-4

DNA: TGTGCCAGCAGCGGGGCACCGTTCACCTTC
CDR3: CASSGAPFTF
size: .
D: .
J: TRBJ1-2
length: 10
V: TRBV9

DNA: TGTGCCAGCATTGCGGGACTCACAGATACGCAGTATTTT
CDR3: CASIAGLTDTQYF
size: .
D: .
J: TRBJ2-3
length: 13
V: TRBV7-8

DNA: TGTGCCAGCAGCCTCACCCCGGACAGCCCAGAGACCCAGTACTTC
CDR3: CASSLTPDSPETQYF
size: .
D: .
J: TRBJ2-5
length: 15
V: TRBV9

DNA: TGTGCCAGCAGCTCGATTCGGGGGCCCCTTAGCGAGCAGTACTTC
CDR3: CASSSIRGPLSEQYF
size: .
D: .
J: TRBJ2-7
length: 15
V: TRBV27